The clone carrying this T cell receptor beta chain rates as hyperexpanded (1% or more). Its antigen is as yet unknown. Each TCR cDNA molecule bore a unique molecular identifier. One entry per CDR3 protein results from TCRdb running MiXCR on the 5' RACE reads. The sample lists thousands of distinct CDR3 sequences, approximately 10% occurring once. The data stem from a study of spatial heterogeneity in lung cancer. Points from the study as a whole: Mutation counts in tumors were tracked by counts of expanded intratumoral alpha and beta TCRs.

Sample time point: sample taken at primary tumor resection. This sample comprised lung tumor tissue, obtained at surgery. The clonotype comes from a female donor with early-stage non-small cell lung cancer.

The chain's CDR3 is CASSFSGGNEQFF. In DNA, the CDR3 is TGTGCCAGCAGCTTCTCCGGAGGCAATGAGCAGTTCTTC. This chain links TRBV7-2 with TRBJ2-1; D might be TRBD2 (5 bases). The length of the CDR3 is 13 residues. The germline CDR1 and CDR2 sequences are SGHTA and FQGNSA. Trimming pared 3 bases from V and 6 bases from J, leaving 9 bases between.